This T cell receptor (beta chain) appears in the sequencing data of a study of PD-1 blockade in mismatch repair-deficient tumors. Across the study: Enrolled about 2012-2016, patients had progressing, pretreated mismatch repair-deficient cancers of about a dozen types. Study-wide results and caveats: Rapid post-treatment expansion, then contraction, generally preceding radiologic response, marked tumor-resident clones.

The junction had 1 base not matched to a gene; V was cut back by 3 bases and J by 2 bases. The CDR3 consists of 14 residues. Germline lookup yields CDR1 MNHEY and CDR2 SMNVEV (reference sequence). Libraries were prepared by immunoSEQ multiplex PCR; TCRdb keeps only in-frame clonotypes and omits some of them. The table has 130,000 or so clones, about 88% seen once. Mismatch repair deficiency was confirmed in all patients, by PCR or immunohistochemistry. TCR sequencing covered three patients who responded to pembrolizumab. About this clone: The antigen remains unidentified.

This chain links TRBV27 with TRBJ2-1, with 7 nucleotides matching TRBD1. The sample here was peripheral blood, taken 44 weeks after starting pembrolizumab. The receptor's source is an adult with mismatch repair-deficient cancer. The DNA for the CDR3 is TGTGCCAGCAGTTTCGGGACAGCCTACAATGAGCAGTTCTTC. Its protein is CASSFGTAYNEQFF.